Within the sample, the clone carrying this TCR beta chain is medium-sized. Its antigen is currently unknown. The data were obtained in a study of T-cell reconstitution after alpha-beta-depleted transplantation in children. General observations from the study: Several hundred expanded graft clones reportedly were the source of alpha-beta T cells about two months after transplant. Hyperexpanded clones declined; after one year, newly produced T cells mostly supplied diversity.

As it was prepared, the TCRbeta library received unique molecular identifiers. TCRdb passed the PCR reads through MiXCR, listing each CDR3 protein once. The data hold about 6,700 distinct CDR3 sequences, with 16% observed a single time. The sample here was PBMCs, taken before TCRalphabeta/CD19-depleted stem cell transplant. The sequence was collected from a boy aged 2-15 years with acute lymphoblastic leukemia, due to receive a stem cell transplant.

The CDR3 DNA follows: TGTGCCAGCAGTTACGACAGGGATAATTCACCCCTCCACTTT. Protein: CASSYDRDNSPLHF. This rearrangement joins TRBV6-5 to TRBJ1-6; TRBD1 matches at 7 bases. From germline, CDR1 is MNHEY and CDR2 SVGAGI. This CDR3 contains 14 residues. The V segment lost 2 bases and the J segment 5 bases; nucleotides outside the gene matches: 0.